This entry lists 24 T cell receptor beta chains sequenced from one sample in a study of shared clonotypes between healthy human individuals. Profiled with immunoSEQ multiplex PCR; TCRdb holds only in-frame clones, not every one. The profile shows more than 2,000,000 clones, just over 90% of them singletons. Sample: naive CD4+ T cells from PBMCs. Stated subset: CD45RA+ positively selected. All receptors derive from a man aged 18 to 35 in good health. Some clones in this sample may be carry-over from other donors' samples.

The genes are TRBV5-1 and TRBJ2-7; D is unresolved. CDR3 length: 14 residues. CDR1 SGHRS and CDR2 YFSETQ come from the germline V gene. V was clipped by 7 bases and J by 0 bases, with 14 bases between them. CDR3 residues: CASRLSELSYEQYF. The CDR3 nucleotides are TGCGCCAGCCGGCTATCGGAGCTCTCCTACGAGCAGTACTTC.

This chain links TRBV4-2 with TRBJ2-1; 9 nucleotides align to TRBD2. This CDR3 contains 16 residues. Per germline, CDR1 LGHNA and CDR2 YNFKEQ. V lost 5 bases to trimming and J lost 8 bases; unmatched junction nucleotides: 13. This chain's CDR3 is CASSGRSGSIGDEQFF. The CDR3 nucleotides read TGTGCCAGCAGCGGACGTAGCGGGAGCATAGGCGATGAGCAGTTCTTC.

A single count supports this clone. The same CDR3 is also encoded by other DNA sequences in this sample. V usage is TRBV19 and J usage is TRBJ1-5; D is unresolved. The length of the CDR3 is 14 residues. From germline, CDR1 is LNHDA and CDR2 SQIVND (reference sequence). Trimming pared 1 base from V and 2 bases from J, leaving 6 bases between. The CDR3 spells CASSIAGGNQPQHF. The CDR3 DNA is TGTGCCAGTAGTATAGCGGGAGGCAATCAGCCCCAGCATTTT.

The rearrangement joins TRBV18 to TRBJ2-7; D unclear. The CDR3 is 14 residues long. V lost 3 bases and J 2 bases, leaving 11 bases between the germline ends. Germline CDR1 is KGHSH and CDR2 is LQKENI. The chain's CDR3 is CASSPLQNTYEQYF. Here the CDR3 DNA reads TGTGCCAGCTCACCGTTACAGAACACCTACGAGCAGTACTTC.

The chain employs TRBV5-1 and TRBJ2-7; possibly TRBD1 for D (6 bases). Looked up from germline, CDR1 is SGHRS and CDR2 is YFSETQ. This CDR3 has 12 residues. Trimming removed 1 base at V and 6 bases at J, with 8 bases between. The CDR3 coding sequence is TGCGCCAGCAGCTTGACAGGGCTCGAGCAGTACTTC. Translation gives CASSLTGLEQYF.

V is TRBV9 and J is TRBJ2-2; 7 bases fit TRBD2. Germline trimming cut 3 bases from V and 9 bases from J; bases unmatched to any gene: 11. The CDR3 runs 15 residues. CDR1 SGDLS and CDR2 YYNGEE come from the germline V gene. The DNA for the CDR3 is TGTGCCAGCAGCGCTGGAGCGGGAAAGGCCCGGGAGCTGTTTTTT. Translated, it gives CASSAGAGKARELFF.

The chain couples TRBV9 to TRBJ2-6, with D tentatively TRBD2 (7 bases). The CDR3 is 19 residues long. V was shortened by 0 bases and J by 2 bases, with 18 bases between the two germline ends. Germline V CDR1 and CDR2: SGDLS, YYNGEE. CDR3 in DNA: TGTGCCAGCAGCGTAGCCCGCCAGGGGCTAGCGGCTGGGGCCAACGTCCTGACTTTC. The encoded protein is CASSVARQGLAAGANVLTF.

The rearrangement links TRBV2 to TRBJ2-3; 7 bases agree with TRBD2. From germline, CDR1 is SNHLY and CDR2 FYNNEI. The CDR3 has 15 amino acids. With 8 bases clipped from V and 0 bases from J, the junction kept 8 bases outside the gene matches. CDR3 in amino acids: CASGGSGGSTDTQYF. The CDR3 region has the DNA TGTGCCAGCGGGGGGTCGGGGGGTAGCACAGATACGCAGTATTTT. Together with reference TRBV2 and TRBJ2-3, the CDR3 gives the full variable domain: EPEVTQTPSHQVTQMGQEVILRCVPISNHLYFYWYRQILGQKVEFLVSFYNNEISEKSEIFDDQFSVERPDGSNFTLKIRSTKLEDSAMYFCASGGSGGSTDTQYFGPGTRLTVL.

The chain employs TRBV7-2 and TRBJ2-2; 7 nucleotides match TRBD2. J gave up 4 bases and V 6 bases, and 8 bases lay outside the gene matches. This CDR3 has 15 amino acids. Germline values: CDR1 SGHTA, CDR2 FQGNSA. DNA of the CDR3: TGTGCCAGCAGGGGGGGGAGCTCGGGCACCGGGGAGCTGTTTTTT. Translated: CASRGGSSGTGELFF.

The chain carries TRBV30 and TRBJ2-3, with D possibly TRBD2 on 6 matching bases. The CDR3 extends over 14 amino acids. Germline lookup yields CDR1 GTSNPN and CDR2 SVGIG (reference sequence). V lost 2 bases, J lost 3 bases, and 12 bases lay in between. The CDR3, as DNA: TGTGCCTGGAGTCCGGGGGTGCTTACAGATACGCAGTATTTT. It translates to CAWSPGVLTDTQYF. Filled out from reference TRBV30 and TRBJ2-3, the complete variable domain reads SQTIHQWPATLVQPVGSPLSLECTVEGTSNPNLYWYRQAAGRGLQLLFYSVGIGQISSEVPQNLSASRPQDRQFILSSKKLLLSDSGFYLCAWSPGVLTDTQYFGPGTRLTVL.

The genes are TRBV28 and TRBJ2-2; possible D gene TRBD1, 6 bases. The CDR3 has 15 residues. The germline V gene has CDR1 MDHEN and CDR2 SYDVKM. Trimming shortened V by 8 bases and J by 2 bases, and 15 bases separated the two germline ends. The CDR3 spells CASPGQSGNTGELFF. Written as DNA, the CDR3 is TGTGCCAGCCCAGGACAGTCAGGCAACACCGGGGAGCTGTTTTTT.

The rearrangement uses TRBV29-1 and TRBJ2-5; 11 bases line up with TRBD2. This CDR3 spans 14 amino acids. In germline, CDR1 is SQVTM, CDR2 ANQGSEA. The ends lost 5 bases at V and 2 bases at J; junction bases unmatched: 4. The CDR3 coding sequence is TGCAGCGTTAGACTAGCGGGAACGCAAGAGACCCAGTACTTC. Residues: CSVRLAGTQETQYF.

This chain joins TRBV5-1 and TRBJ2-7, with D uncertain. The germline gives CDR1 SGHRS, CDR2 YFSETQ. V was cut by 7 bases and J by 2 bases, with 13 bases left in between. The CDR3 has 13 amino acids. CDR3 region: CASCETLAYEQYF. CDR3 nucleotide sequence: TGCGCCAGCTGCGAGACCCTCGCCTACGAGCAGTACTTC.

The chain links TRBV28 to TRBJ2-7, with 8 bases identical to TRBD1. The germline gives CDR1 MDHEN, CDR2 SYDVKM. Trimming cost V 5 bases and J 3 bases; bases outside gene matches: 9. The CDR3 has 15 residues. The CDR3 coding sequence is TGTGCCAGCAGTCCCCCCACAGGGGGAAACTACGAGCAGTACTTC. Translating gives CASSPPTGGNYEQYF. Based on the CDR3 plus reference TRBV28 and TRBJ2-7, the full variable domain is DVKVTQSSRYLVKRTGEKVFLECVQDMDHENMFWYRQDPGLGLRLIYFSYDVKMKEKGDIPEGYSVSREKKERFSLILESASTNQTSMYLCASSPPTGGNYEQYFGPGTRLTVT.

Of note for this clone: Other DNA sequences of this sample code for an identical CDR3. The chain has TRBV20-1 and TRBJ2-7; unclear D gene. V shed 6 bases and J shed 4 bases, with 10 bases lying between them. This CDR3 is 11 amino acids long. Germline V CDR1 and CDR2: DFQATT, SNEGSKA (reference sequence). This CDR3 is CSAPGPYEQYF. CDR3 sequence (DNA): TGCAGTGCCCCCGGGCCTTACGAGCAGTACTTC.

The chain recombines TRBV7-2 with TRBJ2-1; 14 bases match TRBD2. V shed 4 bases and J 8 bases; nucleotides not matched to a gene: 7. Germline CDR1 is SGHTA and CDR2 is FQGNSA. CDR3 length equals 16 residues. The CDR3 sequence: CASSSRLAGGFHEQFF. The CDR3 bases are TGTGCCAGCAGCTCGCGACTAGCGGGAGGGTTCCATGAGCAGTTCTTC.

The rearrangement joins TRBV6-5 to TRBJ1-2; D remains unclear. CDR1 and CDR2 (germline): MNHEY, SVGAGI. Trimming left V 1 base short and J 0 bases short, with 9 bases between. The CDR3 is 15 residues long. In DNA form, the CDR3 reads TGTGCCAGCAGTTACTTTCCGCAGGCTAACTATGGCTACACCTTC. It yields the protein CASSYFPQANYGYTF.

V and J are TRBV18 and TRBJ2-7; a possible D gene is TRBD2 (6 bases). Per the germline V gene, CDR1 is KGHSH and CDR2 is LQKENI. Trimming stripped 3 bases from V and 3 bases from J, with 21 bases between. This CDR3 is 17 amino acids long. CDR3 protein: CASSPYGGRLGFYEQYF. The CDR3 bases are TGTGCCAGCTCACCTTACGGTGGGAGACTAGGCTTCTACGAGCAGTACTTC.

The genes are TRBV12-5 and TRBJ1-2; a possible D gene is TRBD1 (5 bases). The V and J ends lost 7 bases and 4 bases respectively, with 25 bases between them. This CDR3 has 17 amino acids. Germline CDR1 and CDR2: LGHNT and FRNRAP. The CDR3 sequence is CASANEPGRSSGYGYTF. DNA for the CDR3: TGTGCTAGTGCCAATGAACCGGGACGAAGCTCGGGCTATGGCTACACCTTC.

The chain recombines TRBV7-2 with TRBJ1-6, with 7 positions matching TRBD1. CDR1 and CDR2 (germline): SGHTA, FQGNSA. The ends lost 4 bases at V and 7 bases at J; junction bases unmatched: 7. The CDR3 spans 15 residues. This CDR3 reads CASSYDRDSNSPLHF. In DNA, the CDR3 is TGTGCCAGCAGCTACGACCGGGACAGCAATTCACCCCTCCACTTT. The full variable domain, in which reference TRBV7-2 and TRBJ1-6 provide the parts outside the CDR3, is GAGVSQSPSNKVTEKGKDVELRCDPISGHTALYWYRQSLGQGLEFLIYFQGNSAPDKSGLPSDRFSAERTGGSVSTLTIQRTQQEDSAVYLCASSYDRDSNSPLHFGNGTRLTVT.

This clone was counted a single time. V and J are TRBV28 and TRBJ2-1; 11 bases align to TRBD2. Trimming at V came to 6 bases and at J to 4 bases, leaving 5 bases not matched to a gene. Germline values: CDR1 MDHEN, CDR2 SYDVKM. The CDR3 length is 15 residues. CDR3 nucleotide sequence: TGTGCCAGCAGGGGCGGGACTAGCGGATACAATGAGCAGTTCTTC. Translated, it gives CASRGGTSGYNEQFF.

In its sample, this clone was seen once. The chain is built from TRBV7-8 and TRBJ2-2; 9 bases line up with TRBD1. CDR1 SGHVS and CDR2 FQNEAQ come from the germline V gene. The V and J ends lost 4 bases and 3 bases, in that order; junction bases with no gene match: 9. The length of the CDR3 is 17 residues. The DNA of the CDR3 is TGTGCCAGCAGCTCACACCGGGACAGGGTTTACACCGGGGAGCTGTTTTTT. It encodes CASSSHRDRVYTGELFF.

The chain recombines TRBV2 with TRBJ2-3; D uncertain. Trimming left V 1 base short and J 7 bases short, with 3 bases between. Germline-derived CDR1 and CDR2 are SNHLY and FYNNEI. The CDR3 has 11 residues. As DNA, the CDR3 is TGTGCCAGCAGTGAAGGCTATACGCAGTATTTT. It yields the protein CASSEGYTQYF.

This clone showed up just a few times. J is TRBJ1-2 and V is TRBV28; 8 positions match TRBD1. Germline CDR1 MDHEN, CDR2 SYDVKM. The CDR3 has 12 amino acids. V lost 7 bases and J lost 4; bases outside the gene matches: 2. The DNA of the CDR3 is TGTGCCAGCAACGGACAGGGCTATGGCTACACCTTC. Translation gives CASNGQGYGYTF.